This TCR beta chain came from a study of blood T cells in healthy people across ages. Regarding this clonotype: The antigen remains undetermined.

Healthy individuals of Caucasian origin from Russia, aged about 6 to 95, served as donors. Primers used in a second PCR of roughly 7 to 12 cycles were a sample-barcoded 5' primer and a J-beta primer mix. TCRdb called the 5' RACE reads again in MiXCR, with one record for every CDR3 protein. The sample includes roughly 800,000 distinct CDR3 sequences, 55% to 75% seen only once; the top ten take about 20%. Study findings and constraints: Researchers said unsorted PBMCs prevented a conclusive naive versus antigen-experienced comparison.

This TCR was recovered from a man aged 25-45 years in good health. The sample taken for sequencing was blood.

The DNA of the CDR3 is TGCAGTGCTAGAGGAACCGGGACAGGGGGCAGTAATGAAAAACTGTTTTTT. Its translation: CSARGTGTGGSNEKLFF. The chain couples TRBV20-1 to TRBJ1-4, with 12 bases aligning to TRBD1. The CDR3 is made up of 17 amino acids. V dropped 1 base and J dropped 4; count of bases not matched to a gene: 7. Germline CDR1 reads DFQATT; CDR2 reads SNEGSKA (reference sequence).